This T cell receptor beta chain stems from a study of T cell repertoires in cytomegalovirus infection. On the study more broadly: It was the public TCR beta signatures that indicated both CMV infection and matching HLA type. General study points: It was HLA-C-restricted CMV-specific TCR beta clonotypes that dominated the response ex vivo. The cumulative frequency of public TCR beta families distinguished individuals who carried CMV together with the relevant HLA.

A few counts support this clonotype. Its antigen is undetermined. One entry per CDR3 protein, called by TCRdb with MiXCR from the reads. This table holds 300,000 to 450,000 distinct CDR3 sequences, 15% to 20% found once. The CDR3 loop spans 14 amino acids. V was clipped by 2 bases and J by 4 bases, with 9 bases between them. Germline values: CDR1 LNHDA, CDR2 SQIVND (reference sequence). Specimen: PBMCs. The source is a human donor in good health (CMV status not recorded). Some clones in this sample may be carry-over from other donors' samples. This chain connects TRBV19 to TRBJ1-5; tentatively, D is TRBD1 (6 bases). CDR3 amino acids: CASSISRGNQPQHF. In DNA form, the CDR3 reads TGTGCCAGTAGTATATCCAGGGGAAATCAGCCCCAGCATTTT.